These 4 T cell receptor beta chains were all obtained from the same sample, sequenced in a study of graft-versus-host responses after intestinal transplantation. Sequencing used immunoSEQ multiplex PCR; TCRdb keeps in-frame clones, though not all of them. The data show about 97,000 clones, 80% to 95% seen once. The sequencing used PBMCs, collected roughly 450 days after intestinal transplant. The receptors derive from a human patient who received an intestinal transplant, so some T cells may come from the graft donor.

The chain recombines TRBV7-9 with TRBJ2-5; 8 bases match TRBD2. There are 18 residues in the CDR3. Trimming cost V 1 base and J 4 bases; bases outside gene matches: 14. Germline V gene sequence: CDR1 SEHNR, CDR2 FQNEAQ (reference sequence). CDR3 in DNA: TGTGCCAGCAGCTTAGGGACTAGCCCCCATGAGGTAGTAGAGACCCAGTACTTC. Protein sequence: CASSLGTSPHEVVETQYF.

This rearrangement joins TRBV4-2 to TRBJ2-7, with 7 bases identical to TRBD2. Germline V gene sequence: CDR1 LGHNA, CDR2 YNFKEQ. The J segment lost 0 bases and the V segment lost 0 bases, leaving 2 bases of the junction unmatched. There are 15 residues in the CDR3. Written as DNA, the CDR3 is TGTGCCAGCAGCCAAGAGCGGGGGAGCTCCTACGAGCAGTACTTC. This encodes CASSQERGSSYEQYF.

The chain has TRBV19 and TRBJ2-3, with 10 bases that match TRBD1. This CDR3 is built from 15 residues. Germline V gives CDR1 LNHDA, CDR2 SQIVND (reference sequence). J gave up 1 base and V 5 bases, and 3 bases lay outside the gene matches. CDR3 amino acids: CASSLGTGGTDTQYF. The CDR3 nucleotides read TGTGCCAGTAGTCTAGGGACAGGGGGCACAGATACGCAGTATTTT.

The chain employs TRBV5-1 and TRBJ2-2; either TRBD1 or TRBD2 may supply D (6 bases each). Trimming left V 1 base short and J 3 bases short, with 7 bases between. The germline CDR1 and CDR2 sequences are SGHRS and YFSETQ. The CDR3 covers 14 residues. The CDR3 reads CASSLRGDTGELFF. CDR3 bases: TGCGCCAGCAGCTTGAGGGGGGACACCGGGGAGCTGTTTTTT.